This TCR beta chain was recorded in a study of blood T cell repertoires in COVID-19. Per the original methods: How many nucleated cells were present was estimated from reference gene primer amplification. Some clones are missing from TCRdb's copy, which holds only in-frame ones; the method was immunoSEQ multiplex PCR. V, J and clone size were drawn from that table, and D and trimming were deduced from the DNA. The repertoire holds under 200,000 clones, with around 86% as singletons. As for this clone: Other DNA sequences in this specimen translate into the identical CDR3.

What was sequenced was PBMCs or T cells enriched from blood (not recorded which). The clonotype comes from a woman in her thirties or forties in a cohort exposed to, infected with or recovered from COVID-19 (not recorded which).

The CDR3: CASSSSYEQYF. Here the CDR3 DNA reads TGCGCCAGCAGCTCTTCCTACGAGCAGTACTTC. The genes are TRBV5-1 and TRBJ2-7, with D unclear. This CDR3 comprises 11 residues. Germline V gene sequence: CDR1 SGHRS, CDR2 YFSETQ. Trimming took off 3 bases at V and 1 base at J, with 2 bases between the two ends. Looking up the rest from reference TRBV5-1 and TRBJ2-7 gives the full variable domain: KAGVTQTPRYLIKTRGQQVTLSCSPISGHRSVSWYQQTPGQGLQFLFEYFSETQRNKGNFPGRFSGRQFSNSRSEMNVSTLELGDSALYLCASSSSYEQYFGPGTRLTVT.